These T cell receptor beta chains were read from a single sample in a study of CD8 T cells in Susac syndrome. TCRdb re-called the immunoSEQ multiplex PCR reads through MiXCR, storing one row per CDR3 protein. The sample carries around 270,000 distinct CDR3 sequences, roughly 85% recorded once. The sequencing input was CD8+ T cells from PBMCs. The receptors stem from a human donor with multiple sclerosis. CDR3s leave out the opening cysteine and the closing phenylalanine or tryptophan. Part of the rows lack a size; the others show once, few, many or a class for expanded clones.

v_call	clone_size	cdr3_aa
TRBV6-2/TRBV6-3	few	ASRLGTSETYEQY
TRBV20-1	few	SAGPGVSYTDTQY
TRBV9	once	ASSEPTGIPQETDTEAF
TRBV28	NA	ASIAGDRDHQPQH
TRBV19	NA	ASSSGLHSYNEQF
TRBV6-1	few	ASSEVTGAGETQY
TRBV10-3	NA	AIRDPGQDYEQY
TRBV12-3/TRBV12-4	NA	ASSPRVPGEVTEAF
TRBV2	NA	ASSPRQGPTNYGYT
TRBV6-5	NA	ASTLSEWDGELF
TRBV7-2	NA	ASSLFVTGGANTEAF
TRBV2	NA	ASSEVGDAGANVLT
TRBV4-3	once	ASSQDGVGGAYEQY
TRBV12-3/TRBV12-4	NA	ASSPHRIYNEQF
TRBV6-1	NA	ASSSIGGQPQH
TRBV4-1	NA	ASSPEPGTPATNYGYT
TRBV6-2/TRBV6-3	NA	ASSTGRFYNEQF
TRBV20-1	once	SASGQWDNTGELF
TRBV20-1	NA	SARDHGTTDNEQF